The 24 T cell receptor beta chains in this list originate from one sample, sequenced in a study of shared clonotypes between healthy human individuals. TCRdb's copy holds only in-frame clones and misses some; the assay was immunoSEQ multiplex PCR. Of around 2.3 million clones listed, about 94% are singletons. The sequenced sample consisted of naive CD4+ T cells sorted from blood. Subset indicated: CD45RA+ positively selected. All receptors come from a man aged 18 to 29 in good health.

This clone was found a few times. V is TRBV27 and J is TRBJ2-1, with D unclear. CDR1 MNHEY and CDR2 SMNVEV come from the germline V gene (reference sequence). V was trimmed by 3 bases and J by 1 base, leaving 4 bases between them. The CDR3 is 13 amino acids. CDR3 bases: TGTGCCAGCAGTTTGAGATCCTACAATGAGCAGTTCTTC. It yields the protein CASSLRSYNEQFF.

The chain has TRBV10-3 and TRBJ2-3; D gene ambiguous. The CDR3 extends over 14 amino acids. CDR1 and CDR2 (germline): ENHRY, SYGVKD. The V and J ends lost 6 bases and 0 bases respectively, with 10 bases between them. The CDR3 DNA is TGTGCCATCAGCATAAGCCCTAGCACAGATACGCAGTATTTT. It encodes CAISISPSTDTQYF.

The chain's CDR3 is CASSKPEPPRTGHFGYSNQPQHF. The DNA for the CDR3 is TGTGCCAGCAGCAAACCGGAGCCACCCCGGACAGGGCATTTCGGGTATAGCAATCAGCCCCAGCATTTT. The genes are TRBV21-1 and TRBJ1-5; TRBD1, the D gene given by the table, was not confirmed from the DNA. TRBV21-1 counts as a pseudogene. CDR3 length: 23 residues.

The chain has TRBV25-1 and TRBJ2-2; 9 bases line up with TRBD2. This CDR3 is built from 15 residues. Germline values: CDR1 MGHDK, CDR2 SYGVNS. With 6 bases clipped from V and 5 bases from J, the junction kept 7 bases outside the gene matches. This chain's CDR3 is CASSRAGGSTGELFF. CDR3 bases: TGTGCCAGCAGCCGAGCGGGAGGAAGTACCGGGGAGCTGTTTTTT. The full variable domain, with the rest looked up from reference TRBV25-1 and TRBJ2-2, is EADIYQTPRYLVIGTGKKITLECSQTMGHDKMYWYQQDPGMELHLIHYSYGVNSTEKGDLSSESTVSRIRTEHFPLTLESARPSHTSQYLCASSRAGGSTGELFFGEGSRLTVL.

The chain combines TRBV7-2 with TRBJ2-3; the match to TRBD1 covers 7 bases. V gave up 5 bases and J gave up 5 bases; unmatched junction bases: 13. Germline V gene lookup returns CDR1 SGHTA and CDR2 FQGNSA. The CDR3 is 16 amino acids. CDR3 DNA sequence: TGTGCCAGCAGCCCGTCGACAGGGTATCTTGGAGATACGCAGTATTTT. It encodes CASSPSTGYLGDTQYF.

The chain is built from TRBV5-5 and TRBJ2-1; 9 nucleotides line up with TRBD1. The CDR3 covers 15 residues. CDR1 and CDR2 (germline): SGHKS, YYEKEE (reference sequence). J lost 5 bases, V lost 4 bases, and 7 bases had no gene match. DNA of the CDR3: TGTGCCAGCAGCCGAAAATGGACAGGGGACAATGAGCAGTTCTTC. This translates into CASSRKWTGDNEQFF.

The chain's CDR3 is CASSLAPVEKLFF. In DNA form, the CDR3 reads TGTGCCAGCAGCTTAGCCCCGGTCGAAAAACTGTTTTTT. This chain links TRBV7-9 with TRBJ1-4, with D hard to call. The V gene's germline CDR1 is SEHNR and CDR2 FQNEAQ (reference sequence). This CDR3 comprises 13 residues. The V and J ends lost 0 bases and 8 bases respectively, with 7 bases between them. Variable domain in full (rest from reference TRBV7-9 and TRBJ1-4): DTGVSQNPRHKITKRGQNVTFRCDPISEHNRLYWYRQTLGQGPEFLTYFQNEAQLEKSRLLSDRFSAERPKGSFSTLEIQRTEQGDSAMYLCASSLAPVEKLFFGSGTQLSVL.

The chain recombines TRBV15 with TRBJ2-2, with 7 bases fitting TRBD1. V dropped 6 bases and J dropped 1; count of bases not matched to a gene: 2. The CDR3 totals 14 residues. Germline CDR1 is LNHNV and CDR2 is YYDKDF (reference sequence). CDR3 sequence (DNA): TGTGCCACCAGGACAGGGCTGAACACCGGGGAGCTGTTTTTT. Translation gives CATRTGLNTGELFF. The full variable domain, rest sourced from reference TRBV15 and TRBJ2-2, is DAMVIQNPRYQVTQFGKPVTLSCSQTLNHNVMYWYQQKSSQAPKLLFHYYDKDFNNEADTPDNFQSRRPNTSFCFLDIRSPGLGDTAMYLCATRTGLNTGELFFGEGSRLTVL.

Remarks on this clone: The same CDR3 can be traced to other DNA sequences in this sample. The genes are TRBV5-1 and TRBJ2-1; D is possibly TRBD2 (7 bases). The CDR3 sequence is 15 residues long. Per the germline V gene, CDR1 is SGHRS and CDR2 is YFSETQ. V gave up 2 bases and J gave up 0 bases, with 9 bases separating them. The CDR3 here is CASSFAGASYNEQFF. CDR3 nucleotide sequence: TGCGCCAGCAGCTTCGCGGGGGCCTCCTACAATGAGCAGTTCTTC.

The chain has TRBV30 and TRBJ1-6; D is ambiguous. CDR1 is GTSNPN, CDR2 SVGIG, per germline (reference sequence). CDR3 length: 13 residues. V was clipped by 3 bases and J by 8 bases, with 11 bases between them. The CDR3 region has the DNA TGTGCCTGGAGACCCGCCGGAGATTCACCCCTCCACTTT. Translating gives CAWRPAGDSPLHF.

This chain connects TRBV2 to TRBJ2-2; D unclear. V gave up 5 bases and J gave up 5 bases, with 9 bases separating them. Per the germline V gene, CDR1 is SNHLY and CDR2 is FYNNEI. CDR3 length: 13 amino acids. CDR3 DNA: TGTGCCAGCAGTATCGGGTGGACCGGGGAGCTGTTTTTT. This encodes CASSIGWTGELFF.

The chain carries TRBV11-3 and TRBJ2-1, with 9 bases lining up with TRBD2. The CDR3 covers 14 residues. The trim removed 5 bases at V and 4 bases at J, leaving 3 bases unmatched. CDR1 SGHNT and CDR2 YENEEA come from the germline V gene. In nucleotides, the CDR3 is TGTGCCAGCAGCCCCGCGGGGGGGTACAATGAGCAGTTCTTC. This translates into CASSPAGGYNEQFF. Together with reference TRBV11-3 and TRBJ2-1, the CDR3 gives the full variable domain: EAGVVQSPRYKIIEKKQPVAFWCNPISGHNTLYWYLQNLGQGPELLIRYENEEAVDDSQLPKDRFSAERLKGVDSTLKIQPAELGDSAVYLCASSPAGGYNEQFFGPGTRLTVL.

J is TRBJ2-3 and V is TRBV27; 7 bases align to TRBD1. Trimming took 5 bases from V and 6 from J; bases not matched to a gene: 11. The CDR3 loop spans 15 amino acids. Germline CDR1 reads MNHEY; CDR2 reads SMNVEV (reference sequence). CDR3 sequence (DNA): TGTGCCAGCAGTACCATAACAGGGGACGGCGATACGCAGTATTTT. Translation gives CASSTITGDGDTQYF.

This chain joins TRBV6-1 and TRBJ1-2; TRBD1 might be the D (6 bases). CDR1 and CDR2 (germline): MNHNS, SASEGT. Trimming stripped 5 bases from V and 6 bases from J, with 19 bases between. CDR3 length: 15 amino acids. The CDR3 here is CASSSQGEGVDGYTF. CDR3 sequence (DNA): TGTGCCAGCAGTTCCCAAGGGGAGGGGGTGGATGGCTACACCTTC.

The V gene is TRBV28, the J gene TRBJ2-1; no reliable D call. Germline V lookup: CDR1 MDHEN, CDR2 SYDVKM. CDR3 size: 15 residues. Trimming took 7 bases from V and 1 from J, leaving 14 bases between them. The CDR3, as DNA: TGTGCCAGCACCACGCCCGGATGGTCCTACAATGAGCAGTTCTTC. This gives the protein CASTTPGWSYNEQFF.

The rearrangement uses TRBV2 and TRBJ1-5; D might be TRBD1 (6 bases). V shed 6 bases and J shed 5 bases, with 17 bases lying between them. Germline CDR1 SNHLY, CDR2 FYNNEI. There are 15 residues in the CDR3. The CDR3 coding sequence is TGTGCCAGCAGCAATACAGGGATGGGGGATCAGCCCCAGCATTTT. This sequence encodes CASSNTGMGDQPQHF.

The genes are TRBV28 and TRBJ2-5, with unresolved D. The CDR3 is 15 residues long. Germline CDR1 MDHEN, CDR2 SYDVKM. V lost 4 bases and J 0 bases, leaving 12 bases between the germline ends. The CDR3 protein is CASSSPAQYQETQYF. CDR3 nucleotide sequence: TGTGCCAGCAGTTCCCCCGCGCAGTACCAAGAGACCCAGTACTTC.

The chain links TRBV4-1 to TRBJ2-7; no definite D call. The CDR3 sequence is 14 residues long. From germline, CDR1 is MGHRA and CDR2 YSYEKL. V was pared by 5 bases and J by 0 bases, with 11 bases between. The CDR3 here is CASSALRSSYEQYF. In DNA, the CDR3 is TGCGCCAGCAGCGCGTTAAGGAGCTCCTACGAGCAGTACTTC.

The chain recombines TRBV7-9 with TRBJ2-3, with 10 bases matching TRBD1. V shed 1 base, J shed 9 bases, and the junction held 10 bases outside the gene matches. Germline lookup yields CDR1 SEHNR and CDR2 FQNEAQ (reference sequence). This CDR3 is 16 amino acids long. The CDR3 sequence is CASSLGTGGLLWTQYF. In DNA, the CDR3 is TGTGCCAGCAGCTTAGGGACAGGGGGACTTCTGTGGACGCAGTATTTT.

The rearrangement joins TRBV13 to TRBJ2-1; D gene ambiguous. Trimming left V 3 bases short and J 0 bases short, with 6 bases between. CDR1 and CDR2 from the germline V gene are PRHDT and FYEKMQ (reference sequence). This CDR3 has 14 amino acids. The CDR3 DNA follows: TGTGCCAGCAGCTTCTCCAGCTCCTACAATGAGCAGTTCTTC. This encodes CASSFSSSYNEQFF.

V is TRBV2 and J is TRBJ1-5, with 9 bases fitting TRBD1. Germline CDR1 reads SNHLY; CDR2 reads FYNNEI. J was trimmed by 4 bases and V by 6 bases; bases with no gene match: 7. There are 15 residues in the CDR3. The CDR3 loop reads CASRAGTGRNQPQHF. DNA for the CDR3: TGTGCCAGCAGGGCCGGGACAGGGAGGAATCAGCCCCAGCATTTT.

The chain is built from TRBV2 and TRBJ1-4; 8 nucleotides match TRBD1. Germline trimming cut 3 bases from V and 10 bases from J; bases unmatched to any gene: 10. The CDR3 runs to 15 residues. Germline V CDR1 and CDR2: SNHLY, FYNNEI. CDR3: CASSDMGRGRGKLFF. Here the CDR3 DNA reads TGTGCCAGCAGTGACATGGGCAGGGGGCGAGGAAAACTGTTTTTT.

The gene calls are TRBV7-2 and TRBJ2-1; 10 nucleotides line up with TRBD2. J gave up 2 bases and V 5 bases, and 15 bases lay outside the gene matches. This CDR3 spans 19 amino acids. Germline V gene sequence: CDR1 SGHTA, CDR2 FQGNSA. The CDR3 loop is CASSLFGLAGVIAYNEQFF. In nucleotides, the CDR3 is TGTGCCAGCAGCCTCTTTGGGCTAGCGGGAGTAATAGCCTACAATGAGCAGTTCTTC.

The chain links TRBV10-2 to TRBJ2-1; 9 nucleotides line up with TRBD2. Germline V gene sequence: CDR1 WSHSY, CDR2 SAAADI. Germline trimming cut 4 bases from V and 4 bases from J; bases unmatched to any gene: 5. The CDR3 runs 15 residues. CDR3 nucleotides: TGCGCCAGCAGTGCGCTGCTAGCGGGGTACAATGAGCAGTTCTTC. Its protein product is CASSALLAGYNEQFF.